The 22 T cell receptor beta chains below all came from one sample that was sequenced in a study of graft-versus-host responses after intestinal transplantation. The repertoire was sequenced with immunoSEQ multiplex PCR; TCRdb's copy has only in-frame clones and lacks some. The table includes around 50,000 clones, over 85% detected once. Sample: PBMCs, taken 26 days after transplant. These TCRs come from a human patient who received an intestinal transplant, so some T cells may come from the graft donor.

CDR3 nucleotides: TGTGCCATCGGACAGGGACCTGGGGACGAGCAGTACTTC. It specifies CAIGQGPGDEQYF. The V and J genes are TRBV10-3 and TRBJ2-7, with TRBD1 identical over 8 bases. The CDR3 loop spans 13 amino acids. The germline V gene has CDR1 ENHRY and CDR2 SYGVKD. With V trimmed by 8 bases and J by 5 bases, 8 bases remained unmatched.

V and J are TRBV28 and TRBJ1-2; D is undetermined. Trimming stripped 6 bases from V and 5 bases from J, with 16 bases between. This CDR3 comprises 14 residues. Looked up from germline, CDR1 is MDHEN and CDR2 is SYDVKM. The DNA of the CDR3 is TGTGCCAGCAGCCTACTCGGAGTATTTTATGGCTACACCTTC. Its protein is CASSLLGVFYGYTF.

CDR3 bases: TGTGCCAGCAGCGTAGAAGGAGCGGGGGGGTACCAAGAGACCCAGTACTTC. As protein: CASSVEGAGGYQETQYF. The rearrangement links TRBV9 to TRBJ2-5; 10 bases are shared with TRBD2. The V gene's germline CDR1 is SGDLS and CDR2 YYNGEE. Trimming cost V 0 bases and J 0 bases; bases outside gene matches: 5. The CDR3 extends over 17 amino acids.

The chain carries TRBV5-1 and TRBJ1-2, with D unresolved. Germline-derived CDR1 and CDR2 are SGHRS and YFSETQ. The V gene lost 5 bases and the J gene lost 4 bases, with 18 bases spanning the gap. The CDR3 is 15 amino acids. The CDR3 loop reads CASSQAGGFGYGYTF. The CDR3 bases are TGCGCCAGCAGTCAGGCCGGTGGGTTTGGCTATGGCTACACCTTC.

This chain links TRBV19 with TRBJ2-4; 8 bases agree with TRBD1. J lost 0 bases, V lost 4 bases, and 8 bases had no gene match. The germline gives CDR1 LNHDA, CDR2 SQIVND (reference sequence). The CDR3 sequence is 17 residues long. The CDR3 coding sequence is TGTGCCAGTAGTACTGGGACAGGCGTGCTAGCCAAAAACATTCAGTACTTC. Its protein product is CASSTGTGVLAKNIQYF. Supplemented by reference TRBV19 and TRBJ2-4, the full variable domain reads DGGITQSPKYLFRKEGQNVTLSCEQNLNHDAMYWYRQDPGQGLRLIYYSQIVNDFQKGDIAEGYSVSREKKESFPLTVTSAQKNPTAFYLCASSTGTGVLAKNIQYFGAGTRLSVL.

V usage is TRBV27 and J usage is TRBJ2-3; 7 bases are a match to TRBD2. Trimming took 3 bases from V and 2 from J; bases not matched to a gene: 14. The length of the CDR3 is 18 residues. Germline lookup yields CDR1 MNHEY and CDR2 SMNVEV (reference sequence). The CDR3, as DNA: TGTGCCAGCAGTTTTAAGTCCCTCGGTCGGGAGGACACAGATACGCAGTATTTT. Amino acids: CASSFKSLGREDTDTQYF.

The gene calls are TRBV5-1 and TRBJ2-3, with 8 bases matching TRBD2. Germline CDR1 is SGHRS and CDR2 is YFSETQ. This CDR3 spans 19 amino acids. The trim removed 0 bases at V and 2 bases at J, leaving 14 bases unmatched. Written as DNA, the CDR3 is TGCGCCAGCAGCTTGGGTGTGGGTGTTAGCGGGGCCAACACAGATACGCAGTATTTT. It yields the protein CASSLGVGVSGANTDTQYF.

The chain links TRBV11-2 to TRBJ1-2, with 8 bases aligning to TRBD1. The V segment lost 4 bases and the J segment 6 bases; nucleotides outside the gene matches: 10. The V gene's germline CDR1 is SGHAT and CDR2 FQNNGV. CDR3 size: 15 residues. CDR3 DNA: TGTGCCAGCAGCTCTCCCCGGACAGGGCTACATGGCTACACCTTC. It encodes CASSSPRTGLHGYTF.

In nucleotides, the CDR3 is TGTGCCAGCAGTTTAACAGCCAGCTCCTACAATGAGCAGTTCTTC. It encodes CASSLTASSYNEQFF. This sequence joins TRBV27 and TRBJ2-1; D ambiguous. The CDR3 extends over 15 amino acids. CDR1 is MNHEY, CDR2 SMNVEV, per germline (reference sequence). V lost 2 bases and J lost 0, with 8 bases in between.

The CDR3 region is CASSAVGGGSYNEQFF. The CDR3 DNA reads as TGCGCCAGCAGCGCTGTGGGGGGGGGTTCCTACAATGAGCAGTTCTTC. The chain links TRBV4-1 to TRBJ2-1; 7 bases line up with TRBD2. Unmatched junction bases numbered 8, after V lost 5 bases and J lost 1 base. Germline V gives CDR1 MGHRA, CDR2 YSYEKL. The CDR3 is 16 amino acids.

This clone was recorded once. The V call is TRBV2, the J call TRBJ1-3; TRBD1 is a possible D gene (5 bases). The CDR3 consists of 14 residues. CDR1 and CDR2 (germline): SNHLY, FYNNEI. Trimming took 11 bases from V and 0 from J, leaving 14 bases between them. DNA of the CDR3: TGTGCCGCAGCGGGGGACCTCTCTGGAAACACCATATATTTT. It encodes CAAAGDLSGNTIYF.

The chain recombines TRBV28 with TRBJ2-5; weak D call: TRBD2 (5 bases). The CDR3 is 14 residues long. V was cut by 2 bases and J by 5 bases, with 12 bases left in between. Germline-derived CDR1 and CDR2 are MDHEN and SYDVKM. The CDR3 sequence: CASSLKDFGETQYF. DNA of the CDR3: TGTGCCAGCAGTTTAAAGGACTTCGGGGAGACCCAGTACTTC.

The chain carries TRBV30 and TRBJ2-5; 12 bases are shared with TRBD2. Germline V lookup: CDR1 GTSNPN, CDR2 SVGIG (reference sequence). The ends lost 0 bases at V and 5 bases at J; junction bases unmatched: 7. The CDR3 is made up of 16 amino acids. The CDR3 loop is CAWSVPSGGARETQYF. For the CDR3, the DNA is TGTGCCTGGAGTGTACCTAGCGGGGGGGCCCGGGAGACCCAGTACTTC.

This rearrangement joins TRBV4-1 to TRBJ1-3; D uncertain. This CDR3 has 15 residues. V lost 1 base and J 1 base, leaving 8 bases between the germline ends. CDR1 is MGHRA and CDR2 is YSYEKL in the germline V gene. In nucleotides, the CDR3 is TGCGCCAGCAGCCAAGCCCGGGGTTCTGGAAACACCATATATTTT. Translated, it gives CASSQARGSGNTIYF.

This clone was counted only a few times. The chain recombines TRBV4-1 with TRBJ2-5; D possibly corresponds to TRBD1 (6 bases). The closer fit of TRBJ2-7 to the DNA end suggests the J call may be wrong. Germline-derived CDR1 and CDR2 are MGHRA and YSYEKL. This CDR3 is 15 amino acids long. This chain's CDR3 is CASSQVPGTPYEQYF. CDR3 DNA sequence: TGCGCCAGCAGCCAGGTCCCCGGGACACCCTACGAGCAGTACTTC.

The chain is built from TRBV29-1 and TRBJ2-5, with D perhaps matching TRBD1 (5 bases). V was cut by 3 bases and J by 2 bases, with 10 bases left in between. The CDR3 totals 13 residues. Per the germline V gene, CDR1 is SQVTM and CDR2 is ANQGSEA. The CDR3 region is CSVEAPGQETQYF. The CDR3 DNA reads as TGCAGCGTTGAGGCTCCAGGGCAAGAGACCCAGTACTTC.

This chain's CDR3 is CSAGQGYGYTF. The DNA of the CDR3 is TGCAGTGCTGGACAGGGCTATGGCTACACCTTC. J is TRBJ1-2 and V is TRBV20-1, with 8 bases identical to TRBD1. In germline, CDR1 is DFQATT, CDR2 SNEGSKA (reference sequence). The CDR3 loop spans 11 amino acids. The ends lost 5 bases at V and 4 bases at J; junction bases unmatched: 0.

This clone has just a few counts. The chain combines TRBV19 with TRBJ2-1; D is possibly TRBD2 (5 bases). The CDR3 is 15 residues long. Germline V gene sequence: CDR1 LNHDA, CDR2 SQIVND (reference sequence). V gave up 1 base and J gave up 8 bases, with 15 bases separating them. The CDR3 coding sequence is TGTGCCAGTAGTATAGTACACGGAGGTATTGATGAGCAGTTCTTC. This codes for CASSIVHGGIDEQFF.

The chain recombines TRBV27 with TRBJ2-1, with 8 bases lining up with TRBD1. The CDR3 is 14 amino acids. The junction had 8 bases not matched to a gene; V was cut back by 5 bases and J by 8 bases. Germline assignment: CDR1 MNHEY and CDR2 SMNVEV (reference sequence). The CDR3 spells CASSRWQGADEQFF. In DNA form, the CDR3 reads TGTGCCAGCAGTCGGTGGCAGGGGGCAGATGAGCAGTTCTTC.

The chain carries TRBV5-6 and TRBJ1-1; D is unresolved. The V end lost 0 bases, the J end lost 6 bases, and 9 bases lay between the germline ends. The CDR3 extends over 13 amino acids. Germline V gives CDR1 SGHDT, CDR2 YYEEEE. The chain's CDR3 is CASSLGVASEAFF. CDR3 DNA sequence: TGTGCCAGCAGCTTGGGGGTAGCCTCTGAAGCTTTCTTT.

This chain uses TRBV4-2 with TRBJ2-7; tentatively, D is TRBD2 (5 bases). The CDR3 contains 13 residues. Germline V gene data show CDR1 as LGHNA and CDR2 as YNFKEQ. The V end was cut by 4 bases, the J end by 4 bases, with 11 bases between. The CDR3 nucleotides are TGTGCCAGCAGCCCTAGCAGCGCTTACGAGCAGTACTTC. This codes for CASSPSSAYEQYF.

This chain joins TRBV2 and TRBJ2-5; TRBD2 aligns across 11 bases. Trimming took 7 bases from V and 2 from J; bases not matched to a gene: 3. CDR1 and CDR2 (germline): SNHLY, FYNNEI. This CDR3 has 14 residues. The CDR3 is CASTASGGQETQYF. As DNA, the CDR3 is TGTGCCAGCACCGCTAGCGGGGGGCAAGAGACCCAGTACTTC. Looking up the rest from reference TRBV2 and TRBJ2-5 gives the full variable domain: EPEVTQTPSHQVTQMGQEVILRCVPISNHLYFYWYRQILGQKVEFLVSFYNNEISEKSEIFDDQFSVERPDGSNFTLKIRSTKLEDSAMYFCASTASGGQETQYFGPGTRLLVL.